This passage covers 2 T cell receptor beta chains from one sample sequenced in a study of blood T cell repertoires in COVID-19. Sequencing was performed with immunoSEQ multiplex PCR; in TCRdb, only in-frame clones are kept and a portion is missing. Found here are roughly 250,000 clones, 82% of them singletons; the top ten hold approximately 4.5%. Sequencing input: peripheral blood. These receptors all come from a woman in her seventies with acute or convalescent COVID-19.

This clone was observed once. The chain links TRBV10-3 to TRBJ1-5, with a weak D call TRBD1 (5 bases). The CDR3 totals 13 residues. The ends were cut back, 3 bases at V and 4 bases at J, with 7 bases in the middle. The germline gives CDR1 ENHRY, CDR2 SYGVKD. In nucleotides, the CDR3 is TGTGCCATCAGTGACAGGGAAAATCAGCCCCAGCATTTT. It specifies CAISDRENQPQHF.

The rearrangement uses TRBV3-1 (or the pseudogene TRBV3-2) and TRBJ1-1; a possible D gene is TRBD1 (5 bases). CDR1 and CDR2 (germline): LGHDT, YNNKEL (reference sequence). The CDR3 runs 14 residues. V dropped 3 bases and J dropped 3 bases, with 11 bases sitting between them. The CDR3 loop reads CASSQQGGYTEAFF. DNA for the CDR3: TGTGCCAGCAGCCAGCAGGGAGGGTACACTGAAGCTTTCTTT.